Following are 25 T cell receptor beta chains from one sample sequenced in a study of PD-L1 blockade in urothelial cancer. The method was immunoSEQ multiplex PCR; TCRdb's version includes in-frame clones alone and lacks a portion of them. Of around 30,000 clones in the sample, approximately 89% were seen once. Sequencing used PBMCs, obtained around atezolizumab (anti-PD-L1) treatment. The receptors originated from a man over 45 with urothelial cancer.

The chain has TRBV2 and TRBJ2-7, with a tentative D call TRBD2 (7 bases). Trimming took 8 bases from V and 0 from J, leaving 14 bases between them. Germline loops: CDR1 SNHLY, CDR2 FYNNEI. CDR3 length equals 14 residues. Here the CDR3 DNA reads TGTGCCAGCGGAGGGGGGGGGCTCTCCTACGAGCAGTACTTC. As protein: CASGGGGLSYEQYF.

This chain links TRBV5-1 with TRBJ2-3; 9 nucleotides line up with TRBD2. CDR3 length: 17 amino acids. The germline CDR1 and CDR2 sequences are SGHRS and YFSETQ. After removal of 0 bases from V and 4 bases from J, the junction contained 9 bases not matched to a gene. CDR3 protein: CASSLALRGGPADTQYF. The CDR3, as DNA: TGCGCCAGCAGCTTGGCCTTGCGGGGGGGCCCAGCAGATACGCAGTATTTT.

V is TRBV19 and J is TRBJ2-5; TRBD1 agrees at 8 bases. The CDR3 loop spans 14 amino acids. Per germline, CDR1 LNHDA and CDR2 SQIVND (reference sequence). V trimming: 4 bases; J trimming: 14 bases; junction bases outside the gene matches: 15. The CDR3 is CASSTSSPRDRLYF. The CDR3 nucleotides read TGTGCCAGTAGTACTTCATCCCCCAGGGACAGGCTTTACTTC.

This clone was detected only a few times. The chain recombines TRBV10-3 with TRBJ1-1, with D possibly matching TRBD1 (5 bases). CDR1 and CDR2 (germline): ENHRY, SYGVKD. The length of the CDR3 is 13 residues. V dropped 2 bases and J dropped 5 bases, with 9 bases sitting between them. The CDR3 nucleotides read TGTGCCATCAGTGAGAAGGGGCGGACTGAAGCTTTCTTT. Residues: CAISEKGRTEAFF.

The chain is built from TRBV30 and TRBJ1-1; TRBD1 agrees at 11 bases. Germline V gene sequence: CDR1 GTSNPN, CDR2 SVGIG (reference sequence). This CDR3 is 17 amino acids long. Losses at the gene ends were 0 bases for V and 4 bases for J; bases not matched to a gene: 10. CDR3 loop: CAWSVGTGGPLGTEAFF. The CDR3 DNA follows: TGTGCCTGGAGTGTAGGGACAGGGGGGCCCTTGGGCACTGAAGCTTTCTTT.

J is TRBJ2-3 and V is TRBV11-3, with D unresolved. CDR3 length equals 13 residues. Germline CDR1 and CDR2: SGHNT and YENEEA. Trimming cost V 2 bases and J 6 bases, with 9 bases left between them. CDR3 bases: TGTGCCAGCAGCTTAAAAGAACGGGATACGCAGTATTTT. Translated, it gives CASSLKERDTQYF.

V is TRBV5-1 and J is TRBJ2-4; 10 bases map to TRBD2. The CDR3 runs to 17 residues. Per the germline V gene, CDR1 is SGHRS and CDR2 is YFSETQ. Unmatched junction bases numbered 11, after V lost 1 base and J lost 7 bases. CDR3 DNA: TGCGCCAGCAGCTTGAGCTGGCTAGCGGGGGCGGGGAACATTCAGTACTTC. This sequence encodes CASSLSWLAGAGNIQYF.

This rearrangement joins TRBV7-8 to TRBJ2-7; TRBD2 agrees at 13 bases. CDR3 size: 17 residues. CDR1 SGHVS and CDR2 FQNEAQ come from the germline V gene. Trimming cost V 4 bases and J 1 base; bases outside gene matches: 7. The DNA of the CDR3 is TGTGCCAGCAGCTCCGGACTAGCGGGAGTTCTTTCCTACGAGCAGTACTTC. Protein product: CASSSGLAGVLSYEQYF.

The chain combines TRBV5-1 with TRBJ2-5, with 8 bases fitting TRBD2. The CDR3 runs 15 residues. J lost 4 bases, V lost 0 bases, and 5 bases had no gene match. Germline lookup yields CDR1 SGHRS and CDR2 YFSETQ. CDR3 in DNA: TGCGCCAGCAGCTTGGGGGCTAGCGGGCCAGAGACCCAGTACTTC. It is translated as CASSLGASGPETQYF.

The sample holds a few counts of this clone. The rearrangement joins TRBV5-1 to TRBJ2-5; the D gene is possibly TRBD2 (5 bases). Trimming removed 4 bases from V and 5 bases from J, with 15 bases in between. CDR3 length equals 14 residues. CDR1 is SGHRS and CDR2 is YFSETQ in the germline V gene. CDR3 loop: CASSEGLPGETQYF. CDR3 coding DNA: TGCGCCAGCAGCGAAGGGCTCCCGGGGGAGACCCAGTACTTC.

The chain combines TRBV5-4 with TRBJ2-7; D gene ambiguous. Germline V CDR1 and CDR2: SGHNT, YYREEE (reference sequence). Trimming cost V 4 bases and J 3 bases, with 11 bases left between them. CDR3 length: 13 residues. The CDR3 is CASSPGEVYEQYF. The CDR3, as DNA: TGTGCCAGCAGCCCGGGTGAGGTCTACGAGCAGTACTTC.

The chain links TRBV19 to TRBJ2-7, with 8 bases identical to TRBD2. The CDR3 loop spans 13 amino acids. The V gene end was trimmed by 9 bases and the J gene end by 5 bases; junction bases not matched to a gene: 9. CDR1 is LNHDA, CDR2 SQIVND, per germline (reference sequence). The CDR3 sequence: CASLGGGIDEQYF. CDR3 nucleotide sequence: TGTGCCAGCCTCGGGGGGGGCATAGACGAGCAGTACTTC.

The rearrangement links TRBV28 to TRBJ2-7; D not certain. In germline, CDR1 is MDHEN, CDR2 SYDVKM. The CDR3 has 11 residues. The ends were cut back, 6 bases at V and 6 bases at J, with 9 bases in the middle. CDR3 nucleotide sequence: TGTGCCAGCAGCCACGGTAGCGAGCAGTACTTC. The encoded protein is CASSHGSEQYF.

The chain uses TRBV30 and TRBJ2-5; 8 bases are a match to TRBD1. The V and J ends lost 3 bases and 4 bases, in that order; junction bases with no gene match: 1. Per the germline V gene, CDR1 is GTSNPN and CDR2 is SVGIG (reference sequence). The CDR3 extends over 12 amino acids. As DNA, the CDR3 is TGTGCCTGGAGCAGGGGGCGAGAGACCCAGTACTTC. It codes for CAWSRGRETQYF.

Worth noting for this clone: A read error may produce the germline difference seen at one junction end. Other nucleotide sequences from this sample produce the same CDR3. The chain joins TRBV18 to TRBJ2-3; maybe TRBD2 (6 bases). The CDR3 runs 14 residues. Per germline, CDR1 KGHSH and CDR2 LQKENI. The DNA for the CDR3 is TGTGCCAGCTCACCACTGTCTAGCGAAGATACACAGTATTTT. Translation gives CASSPLSSEDTQYF.

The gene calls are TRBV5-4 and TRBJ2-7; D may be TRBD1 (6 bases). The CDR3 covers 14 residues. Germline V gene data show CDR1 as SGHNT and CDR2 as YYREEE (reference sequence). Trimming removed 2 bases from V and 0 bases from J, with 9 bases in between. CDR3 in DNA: TGTGCCAGCAGCTTCAGGGGAAGCTCCTACGAGCAGTACTTC. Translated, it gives CASSFRGSSYEQYF.

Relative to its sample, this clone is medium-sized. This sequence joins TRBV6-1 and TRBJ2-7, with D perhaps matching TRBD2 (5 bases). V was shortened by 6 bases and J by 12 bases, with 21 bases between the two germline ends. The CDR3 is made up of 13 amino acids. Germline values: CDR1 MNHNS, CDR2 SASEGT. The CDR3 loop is CASSEGPRSWWYF. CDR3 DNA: TGTGCCAGCAGCGAGGGTCCCAGAAGTTGGTGGTACTTC.

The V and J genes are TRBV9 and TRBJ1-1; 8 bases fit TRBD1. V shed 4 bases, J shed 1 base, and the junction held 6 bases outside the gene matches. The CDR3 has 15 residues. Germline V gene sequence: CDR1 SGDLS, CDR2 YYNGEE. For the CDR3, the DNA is TGTGCCAGCAGCCCGGGACAGGTCCAGAACACTGAAGCTTTCTTT. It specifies CASSPGQVQNTEAFF.

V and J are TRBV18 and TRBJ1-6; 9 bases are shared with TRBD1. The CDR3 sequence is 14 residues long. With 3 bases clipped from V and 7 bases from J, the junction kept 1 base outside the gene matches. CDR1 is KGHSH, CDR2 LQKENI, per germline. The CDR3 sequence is CASSPGTGNSPLHF. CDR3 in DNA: TGTGCCAGCTCACCCGGGACAGGGAATTCACCCCTCCACTTT.

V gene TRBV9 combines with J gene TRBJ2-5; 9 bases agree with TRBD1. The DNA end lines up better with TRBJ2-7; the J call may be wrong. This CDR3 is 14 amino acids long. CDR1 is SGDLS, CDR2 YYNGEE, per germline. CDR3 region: CASSAAGQGAEQYF. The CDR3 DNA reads TGTGCCAGCAGCGCCGCGGGACAGGGTGCCGAGCAGTACTTC.

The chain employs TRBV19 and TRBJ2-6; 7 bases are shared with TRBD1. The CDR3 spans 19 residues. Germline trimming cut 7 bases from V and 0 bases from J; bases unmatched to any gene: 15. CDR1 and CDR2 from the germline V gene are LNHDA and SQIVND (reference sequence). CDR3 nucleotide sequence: TGTGCCAGTAACTTACAATACAGGGGTTTGAGCTCTGGGGCCAACGTCCTGACTTTC. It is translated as CASNLQYRGLSSGANVLTF.

This CDR3 is CASSFWVGKETQYF. CDR3 in DNA: TGTGCCAGCAGCTTCTGGGTCGGGAAAGAGACCCAGTACTTC. This sequence joins TRBV5-6 and TRBJ2-5; a possible D gene is TRBD2 (5 bases). This CDR3 spans 14 amino acids. Germline lookup yields CDR1 SGHDT and CDR2 YYEEEE. V lost 2 bases, J lost 3 bases, and 11 bases lay in between.

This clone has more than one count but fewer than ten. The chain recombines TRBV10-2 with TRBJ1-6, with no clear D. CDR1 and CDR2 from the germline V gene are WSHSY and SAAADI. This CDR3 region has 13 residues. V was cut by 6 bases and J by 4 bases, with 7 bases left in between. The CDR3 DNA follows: TGCGCCAGCAGCATAGATTATAATTCACCCCTCCACTTT. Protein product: CASSIDYNSPLHF.

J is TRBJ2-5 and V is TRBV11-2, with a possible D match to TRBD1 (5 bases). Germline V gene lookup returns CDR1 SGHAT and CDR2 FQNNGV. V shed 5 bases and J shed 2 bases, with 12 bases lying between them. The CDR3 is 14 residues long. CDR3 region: CASSLRTPQETQYF. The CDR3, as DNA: TGTGCCAGCAGCCTCCGGACACCTCAAGAGACCCAGTACTTC.

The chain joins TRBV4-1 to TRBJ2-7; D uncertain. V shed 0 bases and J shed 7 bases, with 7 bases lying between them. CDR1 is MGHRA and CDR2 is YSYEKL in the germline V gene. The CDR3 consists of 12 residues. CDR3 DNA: TGCGCCAGCAGCCAAGATTCGAGGGAGCAGTACTTC. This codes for CASSQDSREQYF.